The present T cell receptor (beta chain) was sequenced within a study of cytomegalovirus exposure and HLA in healthy donors. Overall study findings and caveats: Among the sequence variants, a highly shared cluster was likely an artifact of sequencing. Segments of the TCR beta V type were, in most cases, productive about 90% or about 30% of the time in an earlier analysis.

About this clone itself: Its antigen is currently unknown.

Amplification used 60 Vbeta primers and 13 Jbeta primers. Repertoires were generated with immunoSEQ multiplex PCR, while TCRdb's copy carries only in-frame clones and drops some. The sample includes roughly 200,000 clones, approximately 85% of them seen just once. This clonotype was sampled from a middle-aged woman in good health and CMV-seronegative. The sequencing input was PBMCs.

The CDR3: CASSEDRGHEKLFF. The CDR3 DNA reads TGTGCCAGCAGCGAGGACAGGGGGCACGAAAAACTGTTTTTT. This chain joins TRBV7-2 and TRBJ1-4; 11 bases map to TRBD1. CDR1 and CDR2 from the germline V gene are SGHTA and FQGNSA. After removal of 5 bases from V and 8 bases from J, the junction contained 4 bases not matched to a gene. CDR3 length: 14 residues. The whole variable domain, filled in from reference TRBV7-2 and TRBJ1-4, reads GAGVSQSPSNKVTEKGKDVELRCDPISGHTALYWYRQSLGQGLEFLIYFQGNSAPDKSGLPSDRFSAERTGGSVSTLTIQRTQQEDSAVYLCASSEDRGHEKLFFGSGTQLSVL.